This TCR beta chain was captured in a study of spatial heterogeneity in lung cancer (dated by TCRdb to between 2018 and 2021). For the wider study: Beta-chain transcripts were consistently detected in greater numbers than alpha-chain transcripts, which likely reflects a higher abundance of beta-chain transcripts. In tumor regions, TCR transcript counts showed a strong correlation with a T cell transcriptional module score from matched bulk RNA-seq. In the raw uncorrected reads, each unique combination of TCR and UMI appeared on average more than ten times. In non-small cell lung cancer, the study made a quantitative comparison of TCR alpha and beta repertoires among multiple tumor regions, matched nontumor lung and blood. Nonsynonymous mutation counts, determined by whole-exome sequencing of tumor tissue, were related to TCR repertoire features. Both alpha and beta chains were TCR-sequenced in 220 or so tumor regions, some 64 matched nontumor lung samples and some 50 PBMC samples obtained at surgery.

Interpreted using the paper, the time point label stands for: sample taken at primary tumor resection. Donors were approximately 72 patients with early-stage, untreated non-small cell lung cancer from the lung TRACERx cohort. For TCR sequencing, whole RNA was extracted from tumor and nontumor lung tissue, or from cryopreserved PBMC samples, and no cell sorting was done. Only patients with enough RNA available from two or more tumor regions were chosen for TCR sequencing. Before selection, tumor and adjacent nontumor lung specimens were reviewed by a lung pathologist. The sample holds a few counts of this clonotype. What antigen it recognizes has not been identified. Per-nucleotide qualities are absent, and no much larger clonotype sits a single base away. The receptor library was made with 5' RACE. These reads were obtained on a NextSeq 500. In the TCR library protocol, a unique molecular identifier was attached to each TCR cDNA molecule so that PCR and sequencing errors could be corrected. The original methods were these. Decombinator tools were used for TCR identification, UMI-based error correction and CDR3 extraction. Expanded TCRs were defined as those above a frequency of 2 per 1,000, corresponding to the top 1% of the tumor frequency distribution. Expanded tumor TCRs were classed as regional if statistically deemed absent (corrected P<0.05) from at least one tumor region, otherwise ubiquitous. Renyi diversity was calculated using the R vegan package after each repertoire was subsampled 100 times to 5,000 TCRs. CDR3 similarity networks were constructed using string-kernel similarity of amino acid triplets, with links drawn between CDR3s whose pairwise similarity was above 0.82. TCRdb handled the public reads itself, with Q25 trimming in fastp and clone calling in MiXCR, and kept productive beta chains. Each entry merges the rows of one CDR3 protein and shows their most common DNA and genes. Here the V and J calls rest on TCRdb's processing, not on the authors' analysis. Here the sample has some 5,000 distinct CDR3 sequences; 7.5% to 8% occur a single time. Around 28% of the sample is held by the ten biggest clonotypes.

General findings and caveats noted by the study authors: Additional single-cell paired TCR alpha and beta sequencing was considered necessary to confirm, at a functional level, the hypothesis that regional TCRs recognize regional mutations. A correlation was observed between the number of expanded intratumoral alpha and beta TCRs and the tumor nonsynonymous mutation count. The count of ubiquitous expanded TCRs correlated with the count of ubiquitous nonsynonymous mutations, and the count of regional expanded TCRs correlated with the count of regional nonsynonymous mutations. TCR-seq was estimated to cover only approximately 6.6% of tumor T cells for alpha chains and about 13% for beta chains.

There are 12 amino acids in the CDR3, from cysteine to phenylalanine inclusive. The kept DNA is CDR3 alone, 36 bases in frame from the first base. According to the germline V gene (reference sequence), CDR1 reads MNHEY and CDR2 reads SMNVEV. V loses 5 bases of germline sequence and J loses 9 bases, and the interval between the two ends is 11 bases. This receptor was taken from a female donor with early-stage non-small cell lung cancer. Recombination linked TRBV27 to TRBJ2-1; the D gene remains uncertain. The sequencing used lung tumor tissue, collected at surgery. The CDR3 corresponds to CASSIPPGEQFF. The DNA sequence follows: TGTGCCAGCAGTATCCCTCCCGGTGAGCAGTTCTTC.